The 5 T cell receptor beta chains in this list originate from one sample, sequenced in a study of post-analysis software for immune sequencing data. Study conclusions and caveats: TRBV segments more frequent in patients than in controls numbered about 5 and included TRBV5-6, TRBV5-1 and TRBV20-1.

Built from TCR beta cDNA, the libraries had unique molecular identifiers in them. Each CDR3 protein gets one entry after TCRdb re-called the PCR reads with MiXCR. The sample contains about 560,000 distinct CDR3 sequences, around 40% of which appear only once. These receptors lack a known antigen. Input material: blood. The receptors stem from a girl aged 5 to 17 with multiple sclerosis.

The chain is built from TRBV20-1 and TRBJ2-1; tentatively, D is TRBD1 (6 bases). Looked up from germline, CDR1 is DFQATT and CDR2 is SNEGSKA (reference sequence). V lost 5 bases to trimming and J lost 6 bases, with 17 bases between them. The CDR3 runs 14 residues. The CDR3 region has the DNA TGCAGTGCTTTCCCCGAGGACAGCTTCAATGAGCAGTTCTTC. It is translated as CSAFPEDSFNEQFF.

This chain's CDR3 is CASSYSIIGTSGGASRETQYF. CDR3 bases: TGTGCCAGCAGTTACTCAATCATCGGGACTAGCGGGGGGGCCTCGCGTGAGACCCAGTACTTC. The chain employs TRBV6-2 or TRBV6-3 and TRBJ2-7; 16 nucleotides align to TRBD2. The last part of the DNA fits TRBJ2-5 better; the J call may be wrong. Germline CDR1 and CDR2: MNHEY and SVGEGT. The CDR3 consists of 21 residues.

The chain couples TRBV29-1 to TRBJ1-1, with D perhaps TRBD1 (5 bases). Trimming removed 4 bases at V and 4 bases at J, with 13 bases between. Per germline, CDR1 SQVTM and CDR2 ANQGSEA. This CDR3 spans 13 amino acids. CDR3 DNA sequence: TGCAGCGTTGTTCGAGGGAGGGGCACTGAAGCTTTCTTT. Residues: CSVVRGRGTEAFF.

V and J are TRBV6-4 and TRBJ1-2, with D unresolved. The CDR3 is made up of 12 amino acids. Deletions cut 6 bases from V and 5 bases from J, with 10 bases between. Germline V lookup: CDR1 MRHNA, CDR2 SNTAGT. The CDR3 spells CASREEPYGYTF. In DNA, the CDR3 is TGTGCCAGCAGGGAGGAACCTTATGGCTACACCTTC.

This clonotype has more than one count but fewer than ten. The chain employs TRBV12-3 or TRBV12-4 and TRBJ2-7, with D uncertain. The CDR3 covers 12 residues. V lost 3 bases and J 6 bases, leaving 9 bases between the germline ends. The CDR3, as DNA: TGTGCCAGCAGTTTCTCGCCATCCGAGCAGTACTTC. Its protein is CASSFSPSEQYF.